This TCR beta chain was obtained from a study of shared clonotypes between healthy human individuals. Study-level points and caveats: Relative to their counterparts shared across all four donors, non-shared clonotypes exhibited diminished generation probabilities. The diversity represented, both genetic and in exposure history, was limited by few donors. Around 5% of naive CD4 clonotypes were common to a handful of donors.

This CDR3 has 15 amino acids. CDR1 is LGHNA and CDR2 is YSLEER in the germline V gene. V was pared by 1 base and J by 1 base, with 8 bases between. Naive CD8 populations comprised CD45RO-negative cells positively selected for CCR7, excluding terminally differentiated effector memory CD45RA+ cells. On this clone itself: Its specificity is not known.

The data were produced by immunoSEQ multiplex PCR, yet TCRdb's version contains in-frame clones alone and is incomplete. The sample shows about 820,000 clones, about 91% of them seen only once. The TCR was taken from a man aged 30 to 39 in good health. Sequenced: naive CD8+ T cells sorted from blood. The V call is TRBV4-3, the J call TRBJ1-5; D might be TRBD1 (5 bases). CDR3 amino acids: CASSQAWDSNQPQHF. The CDR3 nucleotides are TGCGCCAGCAGCCAAGCCTGGGACAGCAATCAGCCCCAGCATTTT.